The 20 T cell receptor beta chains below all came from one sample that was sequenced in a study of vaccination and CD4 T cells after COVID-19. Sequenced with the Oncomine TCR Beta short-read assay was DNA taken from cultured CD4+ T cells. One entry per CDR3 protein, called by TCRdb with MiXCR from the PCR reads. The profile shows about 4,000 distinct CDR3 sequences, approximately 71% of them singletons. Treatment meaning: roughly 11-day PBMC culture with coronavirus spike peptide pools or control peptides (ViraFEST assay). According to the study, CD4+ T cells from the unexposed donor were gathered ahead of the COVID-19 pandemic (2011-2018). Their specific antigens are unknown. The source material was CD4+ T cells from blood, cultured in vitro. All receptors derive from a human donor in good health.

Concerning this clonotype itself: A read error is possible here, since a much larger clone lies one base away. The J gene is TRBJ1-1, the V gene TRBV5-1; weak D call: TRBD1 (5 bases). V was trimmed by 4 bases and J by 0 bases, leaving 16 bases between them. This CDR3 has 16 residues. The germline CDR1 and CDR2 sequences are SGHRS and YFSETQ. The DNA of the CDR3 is TGCGCCAGCAGCCTGACGGGACGGGGGATGAACACTGAAGCTTTCTTT. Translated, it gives CASSLTGRGMNTEAFF.

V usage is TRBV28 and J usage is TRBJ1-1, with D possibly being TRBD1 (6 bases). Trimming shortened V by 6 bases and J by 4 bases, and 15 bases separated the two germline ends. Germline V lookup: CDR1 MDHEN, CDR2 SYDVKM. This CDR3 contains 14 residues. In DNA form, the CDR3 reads TGTGCCAGCAGGGGGGCAGCTCCAACCACTGAAGCTTTCTTT. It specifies CASRGAAPTTEAFF.

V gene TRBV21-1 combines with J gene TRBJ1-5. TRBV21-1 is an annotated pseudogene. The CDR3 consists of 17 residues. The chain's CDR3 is CASSNPPKSYSNQPQHF. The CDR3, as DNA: TGTGCCAGCAGCAACCCTCCCAAGAGTTATAGCAATCAGCCCCAGCATTTT.

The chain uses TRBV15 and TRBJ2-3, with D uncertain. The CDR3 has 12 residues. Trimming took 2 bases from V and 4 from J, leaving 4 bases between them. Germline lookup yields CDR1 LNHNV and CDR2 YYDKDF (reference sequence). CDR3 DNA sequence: TGTGCCACCAGCAGATATCCAGATACGCAGTATTTT. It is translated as CATSRYPDTQYF.

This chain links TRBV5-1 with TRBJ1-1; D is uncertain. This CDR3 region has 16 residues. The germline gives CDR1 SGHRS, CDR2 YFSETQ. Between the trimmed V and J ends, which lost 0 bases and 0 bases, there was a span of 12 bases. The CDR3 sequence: CASSLAGSSVNTEAFF. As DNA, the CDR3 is TGCGCCAGCAGCTTGGCCGGATCCTCGGTGAACACTGAAGCTTTCTTT.

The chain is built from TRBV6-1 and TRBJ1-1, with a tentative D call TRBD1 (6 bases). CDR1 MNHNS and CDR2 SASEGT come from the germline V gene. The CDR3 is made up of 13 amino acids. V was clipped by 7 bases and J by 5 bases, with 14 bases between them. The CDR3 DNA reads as TGTGCCAGCACCGGGGGCGTATGGACTGAAGCTTTCTTT. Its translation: CASTGGVWTEAFF.

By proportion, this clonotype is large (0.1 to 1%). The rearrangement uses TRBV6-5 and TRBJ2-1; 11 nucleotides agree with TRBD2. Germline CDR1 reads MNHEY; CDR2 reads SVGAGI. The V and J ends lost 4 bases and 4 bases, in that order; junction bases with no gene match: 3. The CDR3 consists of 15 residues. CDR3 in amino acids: CASSLGTSGYNEQFF. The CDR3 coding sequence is TGTGCCAGCAGTTTAGGGACTAGCGGATACAATGAGCAGTTCTTC.

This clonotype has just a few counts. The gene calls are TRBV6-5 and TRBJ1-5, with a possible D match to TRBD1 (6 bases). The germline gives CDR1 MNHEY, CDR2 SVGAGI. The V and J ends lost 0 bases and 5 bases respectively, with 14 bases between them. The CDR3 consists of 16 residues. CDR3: CASSYSWGRDDQPQHF. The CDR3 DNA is TGTGCCAGCAGTTACTCGTGGGGGCGAGACGATCAGCCCCAGCATTTT.

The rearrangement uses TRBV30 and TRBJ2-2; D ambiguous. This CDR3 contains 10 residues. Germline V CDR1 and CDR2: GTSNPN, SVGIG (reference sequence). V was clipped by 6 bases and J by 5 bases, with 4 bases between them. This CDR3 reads CACGTGELFF. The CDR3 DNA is TGTGCCTGTGGTACCGGGGAGCTGTTTTTT.

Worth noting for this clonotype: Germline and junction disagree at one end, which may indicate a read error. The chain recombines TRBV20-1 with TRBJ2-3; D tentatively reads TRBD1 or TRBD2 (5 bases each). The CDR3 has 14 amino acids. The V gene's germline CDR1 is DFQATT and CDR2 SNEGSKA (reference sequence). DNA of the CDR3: TGCAGTGCTAGAGGCGAGGGGTGGGCAGATACGCGGTATTTT. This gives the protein CSARGEGWADTRYF.

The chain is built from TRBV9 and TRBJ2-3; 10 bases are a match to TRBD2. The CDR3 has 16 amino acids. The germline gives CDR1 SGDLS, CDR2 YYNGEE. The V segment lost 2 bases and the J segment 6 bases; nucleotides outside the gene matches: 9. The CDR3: CASSVGGASGGDTQYF. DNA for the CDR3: TGTGCCAGCAGCGTGGGAGGGGCTAGCGGGGGCGATACGCAGTATTTT.

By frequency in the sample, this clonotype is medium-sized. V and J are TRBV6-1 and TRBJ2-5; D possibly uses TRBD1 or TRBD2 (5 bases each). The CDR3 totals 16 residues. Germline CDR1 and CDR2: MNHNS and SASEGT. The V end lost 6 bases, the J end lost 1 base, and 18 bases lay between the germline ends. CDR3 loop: CASSSFSGRFQETQYF. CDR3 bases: TGTGCCAGCAGCTCCTTTTCGGGGCGGTTCCAAGAGACCCAGTACTTC.

CDR3 region: CASSLLGNGYTF. In DNA, the CDR3 is TGTGCCAGCAGTTTATTGGGGAACGGCTACACCTTC. This rearrangement joins TRBV28 to TRBJ1-2; D gene uncertain. The germline V gene encodes CDR1 MDHEN and CDR2 SYDVKM. Between the trimmed V and J ends, which lost 1 base and 8 bases, there was a span of 8 bases. This CDR3 region has 12 residues.

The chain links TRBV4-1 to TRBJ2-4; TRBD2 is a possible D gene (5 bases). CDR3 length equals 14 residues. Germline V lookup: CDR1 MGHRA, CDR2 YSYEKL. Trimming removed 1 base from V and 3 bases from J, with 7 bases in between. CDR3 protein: CASSQVGLKNIQYF. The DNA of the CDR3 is TGCGCCAGCAGCCAAGTAGGACTCAAAAACATTCAGTACTTC.

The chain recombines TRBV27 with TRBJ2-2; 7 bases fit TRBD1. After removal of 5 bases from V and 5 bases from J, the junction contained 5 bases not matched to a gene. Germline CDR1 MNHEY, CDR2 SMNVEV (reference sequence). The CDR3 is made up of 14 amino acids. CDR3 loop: CASSITQGTGELFF. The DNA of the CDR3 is TGTGCCAGCAGTATCACACAGGGGACCGGGGAGCTGTTTTTT.

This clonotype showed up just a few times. DNA for the CDR3: TGTGCCAGCAGCTCGCAGACAGGGATGTACTATGGCTACACCTTC. Residues: CASSSQTGMYYGYTF. This chain connects TRBV7-9 to TRBJ1-2, with 7 nucleotides matching TRBD1. The CDR3 runs to 15 residues. The germline V gene encodes CDR1 SEHNR and CDR2 FQNEAQ (reference sequence). V shed 4 bases, J shed 3 bases, and the junction held 8 bases outside the gene matches.

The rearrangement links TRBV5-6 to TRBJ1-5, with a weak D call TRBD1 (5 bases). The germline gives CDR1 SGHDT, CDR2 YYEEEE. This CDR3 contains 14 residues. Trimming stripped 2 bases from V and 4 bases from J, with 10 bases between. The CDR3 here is CASSLRHRNQPQHF. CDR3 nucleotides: TGTGCCAGCAGCTTACGACACAGGAATCAGCCCCAGCATTTT.

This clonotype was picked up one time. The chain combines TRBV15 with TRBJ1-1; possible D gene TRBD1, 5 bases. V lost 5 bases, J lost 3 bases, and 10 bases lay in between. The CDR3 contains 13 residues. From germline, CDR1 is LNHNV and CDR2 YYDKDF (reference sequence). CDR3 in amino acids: CATSLWGDTEAFF. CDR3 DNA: TGTGCCACCAGCCTTTGGGGGGACACTGAAGCTTTCTTT.

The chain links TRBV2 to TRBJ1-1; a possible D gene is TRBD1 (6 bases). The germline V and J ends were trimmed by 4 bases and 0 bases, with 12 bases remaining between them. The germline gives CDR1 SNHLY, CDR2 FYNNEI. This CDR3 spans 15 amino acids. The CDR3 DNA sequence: TGTGCCAGCAGTGTCCCAACAGGGTTGAACACTGAAGCTTTCTTT. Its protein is CASSVPTGLNTEAFF.

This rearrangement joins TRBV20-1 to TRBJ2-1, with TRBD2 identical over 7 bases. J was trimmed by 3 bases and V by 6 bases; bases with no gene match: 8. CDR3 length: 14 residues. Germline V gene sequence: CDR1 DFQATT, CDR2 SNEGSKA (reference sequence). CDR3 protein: CSAHPTSNYNEQFF. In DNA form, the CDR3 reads TGCAGTGCCCACCCGACTAGCAACTACAATGAGCAGTTCTTC.